The clone carrying this T cell receptor (beta chain) has only one observation. The data derive from a study of blood T cells in healthy people across ages. Primed by a sample-barcoded 5' primer and a J-beta primer mix, a second PCR proceeded for 7 to 11 cycles. TCRdb itself ran the 5' RACE reads through MiXCR, one entry per CDR3 protein. Here the sample spans hundreds of thousands of distinct CDR3 sequences, approximately 51% being singletons. The CDR3 consists of 14 residues. The ends were cut back, 4 bases at V and 8 bases at J, with 14 bases in the middle. Per germline, CDR1 MNHEY and CDR2 SVGEGT. V gene TRBV6-2 or TRBV6-3 combines with J gene TRBJ1-4; D call uncertain. The material sequenced was blood. The sequence derives from a man in his 60s in good health. The CDR3 region is CASSSGEAGEKLFF. Written as DNA, the CDR3 is TGTGCCAGCAGTTCCGGGGAGGCGGGGGAAAAACTGTTTTTT.